The rows below give T cell receptor beta chains drawn from one sample of a study of blood T cell repertoires in COVID-19. Profiled with immunoSEQ multiplex PCR; TCRdb holds only in-frame clones, not every one. The profile shows 55,000 to 65,000 clones, approximately 84% of them singletons. The sequenced sample consisted of peripheral blood. These receptor sequences come from a man aged 60 to 75 with acute or convalescent COVID-19. The CDR3 runs from the conserved cysteine through the conserved F or W. A D gene is named only where the DNA matches it firmly. Expanded clones are given a class, and other clones once, few, many or no size at all.

CDR3 protein	CDR3 DNA	D gene	V gene	J gene	clone size
CASSPDRGLRNTEAFF	TGCGCCAGCAGCCCGGACAGGGGGCTTAGGAACACTGAAGCTTTCTTT	TRBD1	TRBV4-1	TRBJ1-1	once
CASSSQGGITDTQYF	TGTGCCAGCAGCTCACAGGGGGGGATTACAGATACGCAGTATTTT	NA	TRBV11-2	TRBJ2-3	few
CASSLTGTGWPEAFF	TGTGCCAGCAGCTTAACCGGGACAGGGTGGCCTGAAGCTTTCTTT	TRBD1	TRBV7-3	TRBJ1-1	NA
CASTLRGGDENYEQYF	TGTGCCAGTACCCTCCGAGGGGGGGACGAAAACTACGAGCAGTACTTC	NA	TRBV19	TRBJ2-7	NA
CASSLDQGPFYGYTF	TGTGCCAGCAGCCTGGATCAGGGTCCGTTCTATGGCTACACCTTC	NA	TRBV5-6	TRBJ1-2	NA
CASSYGQIVFYGYTF	TGTGCCAGCAGCTACGGACAGATAGTCTTCTATGGCTACACCTTC	NA	TRBV5-5	TRBJ1-2	few
CASSLLSIVSGTSTDTQYF	TGCGCCAGCAGCCTATTGTCCATTGTCAGCGGAACAAGCACAGATACGCAGTATTTT	NA	TRBV4-1	TRBJ2-3	NA
CATSDGTGHGYTF	TGTGCCACCAGTGATGGTACAGGGCACGGCTACACCTTC	NA	TRBV24-1	TRBJ1-2	NA
CASYRAGANVLTF	TGTGCCAGCTACAGGGCTGGGGCCAACGTCCTGACTTTC	NA	TRBV6-5	TRBJ2-6	NA
CASSRQRGETQYF	TGTGCCAGCAGCCGTCAGCGAGGGGAGACCCAGTACTTC	NA	TRBV13	TRBJ2-5	NA
CASSPRGPSTDTRYF	TGTGCCAGCTCACCGCGGGGTCCTAGCACAGATACGCGGTATTTT	NA	TRBV18	TRBJ2-3	NA
CASSPLPQGGKLFF	TGTGCCAGCAGTCCCTTACCTCAGGGTGGAAAACTGTTTTTT	NA	TRBV27	TRBJ1-4	NA
CAWSGGGLAYEQYF	TGTGCCTGGAGCGGGGGGGGACTAGCCTACGAGCAGTACTTC	TRBD2	TRBV30	TRBJ2-7	few
CASSSDRVSTFF	TGCGCCAGCAGTTCTGACAGGGTCTCGACGTTCTTC	TRBD1	TRBV5-1	TRBJ2-1	NA
CASSLSGGSSYNEQFF	TGTGCCAGTAGTCTTAGCGGGGGGTCCTCCTACAATGAGCAGTTCTTC	TRBD2	TRBV19	TRBJ2-1	NA